One sample yielded the 16 T cell receptor beta chains listed below, sequenced in a study of T cell repertoires in cytomegalovirus infection. TCRdb processed the reads anew with MiXCR; each CDR3 protein has one entry. Of 300,000 or so distinct CDR3 sequences listed, 20% to 25% are singletons. These TCRs are of unknown antigen specificity. Sequences were derived from cultured PBMCs, sampled from culture after CMV antigen stimulation. These receptors were collected from a human donor in good health (CMV status not recorded). Some clones in this sample may be carry-over from other donors' samples.

The rearrangement joins TRBV25-1 to TRBJ1-1, with D tentatively TRBD1 (6 bases). This CDR3 spans 13 amino acids. Germline CDR1 and CDR2: MGHDK and SYGVNS. V was pared by 2 bases and J by 11 bases, with 15 bases between. The CDR3 is CASSEILQGEAFF. CDR3 in DNA: TGTGCCAGCAGTGAAATATTACAGGGTGAGGCTTTCTTT. Full variable domain (remainder filled in from reference TRBV25-1 and TRBJ1-1): EADIYQTPRYLVIGTGKKITLECSQTMGHDKMYWYQQDPGMELHLIHYSYGVNSTEKGDLSSESTVSRIRTEHFPLTLESARPSHTSQYLCASSEILQGEAFFGQGTRLTVV.

The sample holds a few counts of this clonotype. The V call is TRBV6-1, the J call TRBJ2-3; D is undetermined. V was clipped by 6 bases and J by 5 bases, with 18 bases between them. The germline V gene encodes CDR1 MNHNS and CDR2 SASEGT. The CDR3 runs 15 residues. CDR3 DNA: TGTGCCAGCAGACCCGCTCCGGGTCGGCAAGATACGCAGTATTTT. The encoded protein is CASRPAPGRQDTQYF.

This clonotype was seen only a few times. V is TRBV2 and J is TRBJ2-7, with TRBD2 identical over 14 bases. CDR3 length: 17 residues. J lost 7 bases, V lost 0 bases, and 8 bases had no gene match. Germline V lookup: CDR1 SNHLY, CDR2 FYNNEI. CDR3 in amino acids: CASSEATSGLAGVEQYF. Written as DNA, the CDR3 is TGTGCCAGCAGTGAAGCGACCTCGGGACTAGCGGGAGTTGAGCAGTACTTC.

This chain joins TRBV18 and TRBJ2-7; D remains unclear. V dropped 4 bases and J dropped 0 bases, with 19 bases sitting between them. This CDR3 contains 17 residues. Per the germline V gene, CDR1 is KGHSH and CDR2 is LQKENI. The CDR3: CASSRQGAAANSYEQYF. CDR3 in DNA: TGTGCCAGCTCACGTCAAGGAGCAGCAGCCAACTCCTACGAGCAGTACTTC.

The sample holds a few counts of this clonotype. The chain couples TRBV7-2 to TRBJ2-1; 9 bases line up with TRBD1. Germline loops: CDR1 SGHTA, CDR2 FQGNSA. The CDR3 has 14 residues. The junction had 7 bases not matched to a gene; V was cut back by 5 bases and J by 8 bases. The CDR3 region is CASSPRQGGHEQFF. DNA of the CDR3: TGTGCCAGCAGCCCCAGACAGGGGGGGCATGAGCAGTTCTTC.

This clonotype was counted a few times. V gene TRBV6-1 combines with J gene TRBJ2-7, with 11 bases that match TRBD1. J was trimmed by 5 bases and V by 6 bases; bases with no gene match: 12. There are 16 residues in the CDR3. CDR1 and CDR2 from the germline V gene are MNHNS and SASEGT. CDR3 in amino acids: CASRPYQDRGLHEQYF. The CDR3 DNA reads as TGTGCCAGCAGGCCATACCAGGACAGGGGGCTTCACGAGCAGTACTTC.

This rearrangement joins TRBV15 to TRBJ2-1; D gene uncertain. The CDR3 runs 14 residues. Germline V gives CDR1 LNHNV, CDR2 YYDKDF (reference sequence). V lost 5 bases to trimming and J lost 8 bases, with 16 bases between them. In nucleotides, the CDR3 is TGTGCCACCAGCGGTTGGGATCGGACCGATGAGCAGTTCTTC. Translation gives CATSGWDRTDEQFF.

The V and J genes are TRBV6-7 and TRBJ1-2; 8 positions match TRBD1. TRBV6-7 is an ORF, with its function uncertain. The CDR3 sequence is 14 residues long. V trimming: 4 bases; J trimming: 4 bases; junction bases outside the gene matches: 5. This chain's CDR3 is CASSSRTGPYGYTF. In DNA, the CDR3 is TGTGCCAGCAGTTCTCGGACAGGGCCCTATGGCTACACCTTC.

This clonotype occurred a few times. The chain employs TRBV6-2 or TRBV6-3 and TRBJ2-7, with a possible D match to TRBD1 (5 bases). V gave up 6 bases and J gave up 3 bases, with 15 bases separating them. The CDR3 is made up of 14 amino acids. Germline V gene data show CDR1 as MNHEY and CDR2 as SVGEGT. CDR3: CASRPTVSRYEQYF. CDR3 coding DNA: TGTGCCAGCAGACCGACAGTATCCCGCTACGAGCAGTACTTC.

This clonotype has ten or more counts. The rearrangement links TRBV10-3 to TRBJ1-6, with 8 bases aligning to TRBD1. The CDR3 extends over 15 amino acids. Germline CDR1 ENHRY, CDR2 SYGVKD. The J segment lost 7 bases and the V segment lost 4 bases, leaving 6 bases of the junction unmatched. The CDR3 nucleotides read TGTGCCATCAGTGGGACAGGGAGCCCCAATTCACCCCTCCACTTT. Translation gives CAISGTGSPNSPLHF.

This clonotype appeared a few times. The chain couples TRBV12-3 or TRBV12-4 to TRBJ2-1; D is perhaps TRBD1 or TRBD2 (5 bases each). The CDR3 is made up of 13 amino acids. V lost 6 bases to trimming and J lost 10 bases, with 16 bases between them. In nucleotides, the CDR3 is TGTGCCAGCAGCCTACCGGGGCCCTGGGAGCAGTTCTTC. It is translated as CASSLPGPWEQFF.

The chain links TRBV15 to TRBJ1-1; the match to TRBD1 covers 9 bases. The germline CDR1 and CDR2 sequences are LNHNV and YYDKDF (reference sequence). V gave up 3 bases and J gave up 2 bases; unmatched junction bases: 4. The CDR3 has 15 amino acids. This chain's CDR3 is CATSRPGQGNTEAFF. The CDR3 DNA reads as TGTGCCACCAGCAGGCCGGGACAGGGAAACACTGAAGCTTTCTTT.

This clonotype was counted at least ten times. The V and J genes are TRBV7-2 and TRBJ2-5; TRBD1 aligns across 7 bases. The CDR3 has 14 amino acids. V shed 5 bases, J shed 3 bases, and the junction held 6 bases outside the gene matches. Germline CDR1 reads SGHTA; CDR2 reads FQGNSA. This CDR3 is CASSESGGEETQYF. The DNA of the CDR3 is TGTGCCAGCAGCGAATCAGGGGGAGAAGAGACCCAGTACTTC.

The chain uses TRBV6-4 and TRBJ2-7; 7 bases line up with TRBD2. Germline V gene lookup returns CDR1 MRHNA and CDR2 SNTAGT. Trimming at V came to 11 bases and at J to 11 bases, leaving 24 bases not matched to a gene. The CDR3 consists of 15 residues. CDR3 nucleotides: TGTGCCCGCCCCTGGGGCGGGAGAAGGTCTGTAGTGGAGTACGTC. This translates into CARPWGGRRSVVEYV.

This clonotype was seen repeatedly, ten times or more. DNA of the CDR3: TGTGCCAGCAGCTTAGTGGCAGTGGCTAGCGGGACCACAGATACGCAGTATTTT. Protein product: CASSLVAVASGTTDTQYF. The V and J genes are TRBV7-2 and TRBJ2-3; 9 positions agree with TRBD2. With V trimmed by 1 base and J by 2 bases, 10 bases remained unmatched. The germline CDR1 and CDR2 sequences are SGHTA and FQGNSA. The CDR3 sequence is 18 residues long.

This clonotype was observed a few times. V is TRBV7-2 and J is TRBJ2-5; D may be TRBD1 or TRBD2 (5 bases each). The CDR3 covers 16 residues. Germline V CDR1 and CDR2: SGHTA, FQGNSA. With 5 bases removed from V and 2 bases from J, the gap between germline ends came to 18 bases. The CDR3 nucleotides are TGTGCCAGCAGCAACCCCCGGGGACGGCAACAAGAGACCCAGTACTTC. Encoded protein: CASSNPRGRQQETQYF.